This is a list of T cell receptor beta chains from one sample in a study of T cell responses to AZD1222 COVID-19 vaccine. Here immunoSEQ multiplex PCR was the method, and the copy in TCRdb shows in-frame clones only, minus some. The sample lists just under 55,000 clones, around 90% seen once, with 3.9% in the top ten. Specimen: peripheral blood, collected on day 0 of AZD1222 vaccination. All receptors derive from an adult in good health. Each CDR3 is given with its conserved first and last residue. Each record gives: J gene, V gene, clone size, CDR3 protein. Clone size is stated in some rows and not others, as once, few, many or a class when expanded.

j_gene: TRBJ1-2
v_gene: TRBV4-1
abundance: NA
CDR3aa: CASSQPMRGMDYGYTF

j_gene: TRBJ2-7
v_gene: TRBV3-1/TRBV3-2
abundance: few
CDR3aa: CASSQDTMRAGEQYF

j_gene: TRBJ2-1
v_gene: TRBV7-3
abundance: NA
CDR3aa: CASSSGQGAYNEQFF

j_gene: TRBJ1-2
v_gene: TRBV19
abundance: NA
CDR3aa: CASSIWALRDGGQYGYTF

j_gene: TRBJ2-7
v_gene: TRBV19
abundance: few
CDR3aa: CASSKGYEQYF

j_gene: TRBJ1-1
v_gene: TRBV4-1
abundance: NA
CDR3aa: CASSYGQGGTEAFF

j_gene: TRBJ2-5
v_gene: TRBV18
abundance: NA
CDR3aa: CASSRNTGTQQETQYF

j_gene: TRBJ2-1
v_gene: TRBV24-1
abundance: NA
CDR3aa: CATSPPGLAGYNEQFF

j_gene: TRBJ1-5
v_gene: TRBV30
abundance: NA
CDR3aa: CAWGGQGDQPQHF

j_gene: TRBJ2-7
v_gene: TRBV6-2/TRBV6-3
abundance: NA
CDR3aa: CASSYTGGPAYEQYF

j_gene: TRBJ2-7
v_gene: TRBV29-1
abundance: NA
CDR3aa: CSVEGAGSPGEQYF

j_gene: TRBJ2-7
v_gene: TRBV5-1
abundance: NA
CDR3aa: CASSLTTGTGGYEQYF

j_gene: TRBJ1-1
v_gene: TRBV5-4
abundance: NA
CDR3aa: CASSPSVTNTEAFF

j_gene: TRBJ2-7
v_gene: TRBV7-2
abundance: few
CDR3aa: CASSSSDGGEQYF

j_gene: TRBJ2-7
v_gene: TRBV6-5
abundance: NA
CDR3aa: CASSYSTGYEQYF

j_gene: TRBJ2-1
v_gene: TRBV3-1/TRBV3-2
abundance: NA
CDR3aa: CASSQDHRGRGEQFF

j_gene: TRBJ1-5
v_gene: TRBV3-1/TRBV3-2
abundance: once
CDR3aa: CASSHWSSNQPQHF

j_gene: TRBJ1-1
v_gene: TRBV7-2
abundance: NA
CDR3aa: CASSFRTGGLTEAFF

j_gene: TRBJ1-4
v_gene: TRBV12-3/TRBV12-4
abundance: NA
CDR3aa: CASSREYGEKLFF

j_gene: TRBJ1-5
v_gene: TRBV28
abundance: NA
CDR3aa: CASSTGARQPQHF

j_gene: TRBJ1-1
v_gene: TRBV6-5
abundance: NA
CDR3aa: CASSYSGGPTEAFF

j_gene: TRBJ1-5
v_gene: TRBV6-6
abundance: NA
CDR3aa: CASSLRPNQPQHF

j_gene: TRBJ2-5
v_gene: TRBV5-1
abundance: NA
CDR3aa: CASSLVGGKETQYF

j_gene: TRBJ2-7
v_gene: TRBV25-1
abundance: NA
CDR3aa: CASSETGTLYEQYF

j_gene: TRBJ2-2
v_gene: TRBV6-5
abundance: NA
CDR3aa: CASSPRGLVTGELFF

j_gene: TRBJ2-7
v_gene: TRBV6-5
abundance: NA
CDR3aa: CASSYSSGAPYEQYF

j_gene: TRBJ2-3
v_gene: TRBV5-5
abundance: NA
CDR3aa: CASTEGTGDTQYF

j_gene: TRBJ2-7
v_gene: TRBV19
abundance: NA
CDR3aa: CASSNRGSSYEQYF

j_gene: TRBJ1-5
v_gene: TRBV6-5
abundance: NA
CDR3aa: CASIRTGGNNQPQHF

j_gene: TRBJ2-7
v_gene: TRBV4-1
abundance: NA
CDR3aa: CASSQYSGGISYEQYF

j_gene: TRBJ2-7
v_gene: TRBV6-5
abundance: NA
CDR3aa: CASSYHRQSLGYEQYF

j_gene: TRBJ1-5
v_gene: TRBV4-2
abundance: NA
CDR3aa: CASSQDGGERGQPQHF

j_gene: TRBJ2-7
v_gene: TRBV6-5
abundance: NA
CDR3aa: CATKRGQGRWGEQYF

j_gene: TRBJ1-2
v_gene: TRBV19
abundance: NA
CDR3aa: CASSVEYGQGRDYGYTF

j_gene: TRBJ2-3
v_gene: TRBV10-3
abundance: NA
CDR3aa: CAISESGAGATDTQYF

j_gene: TRBJ2-7
v_gene: TRBV9
abundance: NA
CDR3aa: CASSVGAGGFNEQYF

j_gene: TRBJ2-3
v_gene: TRBV7-7
abundance: once
CDR3aa: CASSLAGGDTQYF

j_gene: TRBJ1-2
v_gene: TRBV20-1
abundance: NA
CDR3aa: CSSDRIYGYTF

j_gene: TRBJ2-3
v_gene: TRBV24-1
abundance: NA
CDR3aa: CATSDLNNPDTQYF

j_gene: TRBJ1-5
v_gene: TRBV9
abundance: few
CDR3aa: CASSPKGGARNQPQHF

j_gene: TRBJ1-6
v_gene: TRBV6-1
abundance: few
CDR3aa: CASSERRGNSPLHF

j_gene: TRBJ2-1
v_gene: TRBV7-9
abundance: NA
CDR3aa: CASSAGQGEGEQFF

j_gene: TRBJ1-6
v_gene: TRBV27
abundance: NA
CDR3aa: CASSPKVYSPLHF

j_gene: TRBJ2-7
v_gene: TRBV27
abundance: NA
CDR3aa: CASSFLGQGIYEQYF

j_gene: TRBJ2-5
v_gene: TRBV5-1
abundance: NA
CDR3aa: CASSLMGPSETQYF

j_gene: TRBJ1-1
v_gene: TRBV2
abundance: NA
CDR3aa: CASRGYGGNTEAFF

j_gene: TRBJ2-7
v_gene: TRBV6-1
abundance: NA
CDR3aa: CASSEAGNSFGPYEQYF

j_gene: TRBJ2-7
v_gene: TRBV25-1
abundance: NA
CDR3aa: CASSEYEGGDYEQYF

j_gene: TRBJ2-7
v_gene: TRBV7-6
abundance: NA
CDR3aa: CASSSRQGAYEQYF

j_gene: TRBJ1-4
v_gene: TRBV20-1
abundance: NA
CDR3aa: CSASLREKLFF

j_gene: TRBJ1-2
v_gene: TRBV28
abundance: NA
CDR3aa: CASSLLTGKGYTF

j_gene: TRBJ1-1
v_gene: TRBV29-1
abundance: NA
CDR3aa: CSVIEGTEAFF

j_gene: TRBJ2-5
v_gene: TRBV7-2
abundance: NA
CDR3aa: CASSPGLAEYQETQYF

j_gene: TRBJ1-2
v_gene: TRBV24-1
abundance: NA
CDR3aa: CANGGKRIAGYTF

j_gene: TRBJ2-7
v_gene: TRBV7-9
abundance: NA
CDR3aa: CASSSGTGVPYEQYF

j_gene: TRBJ1-1
v_gene: TRBV18
abundance: few
CDR3aa: CASSPAGVTEAFF

j_gene: TRBJ2-2
v_gene: TRBV3-1/TRBV3-2
abundance: NA
CDR3aa: CASSQDQGLDGELFF

j_gene: TRBJ2-7
v_gene: TRBV5-4
abundance: NA
CDR3aa: CASSYGTSGGYEQYF

j_gene: TRBJ2-7
v_gene: TRBV28
abundance: NA
CDR3aa: CASSPSGRGYEQYF